This TCR beta chain was sequenced for a study of blood T cells in healthy people across ages. Sample-barcoded 5' priming and a J-beta primer mix drove a second PCR of about 6 to 12 cycles. MiXCR was run by TCRdb on the 5' RACE reads, yielding one entry per CDR3 protein. This table has approximately 1,700,000 distinct CDR3 sequences, roughly two fifths appearing once. V lost 5 bases to trimming and J lost 0 bases; unmatched junction nucleotides: 4. The CDR3 extends over 16 amino acids. Germline lookup yields CDR1 SGHTA and CDR2 FQGNSA. The sequenced sample consisted of blood. The TCR originated in a human donor in good health. This chain links TRBV7-2 with TRBJ1-6, with 7 nucleotides matching TRBD1. In nucleotides, the CDR3 is TGTGCCAGCAGCGAGGACAGGCTCTCCTATAATTCACCCCTCCACTTT. Translating it yields CASSEDRLSYNSPLHF.